This TCR beta chain is drawn from a study of T cell clonality in common variable immunodeficiency. Unmatched junction bases numbered 5, after V lost 2 bases and J lost 5 bases. The CDR3 extends over 14 amino acids. The germline V gene encodes CDR1 DFQATT and CDR2 SNEGSKA (reference sequence). Study-level findings and limits: Links between repertoire features and CVID complications were heterogeneity-limited.

Sequencing used immunoSEQ multiplex PCR; TCRdb keeps in-frame clones, though not all of them. The sample contains 35,000 to 45,000 clones, none of them singletons. This clone turned up a few times. What it binds is unknown. The DNA ends 3 residues before the CDR3 does, and the rest of the CDR3 is filled in from the germline J gene. Sequencing was carried out using peripheral blood mononuclear cells. This sequence joins TRBV20-1 and TRBJ2-7; TRBD2 aligns across 11 bases. The origin of this receptor is a person between 18 and 75 years old in good health. The covered CDR3 bases are TGCAGTGCTAGACAACTAGCGGGAGATCACGAG. Its protein product is CSARQLAGDHE. The full CDR3 protein is CSARQLAGDHEQYF.